These T cell receptor beta chains were read from a single sample in a study of identical twins. TCRdb independently ran MiXCR on the 5' RACE reads; one entry per CDR3 protein. The sample contains 200,000 to 250,000 distinct CDR3 sequences, approximately 7% of which appear only once. The data also belong to a second study, concerning yellow fever vaccine responses in identical twins.

Sequencing input: memory (CD45RO+) T cells sorted from blood. Source of these receptors: a woman aged 18-35 years in good health. CDR3s include the opening cysteine and the closing phenylalanine or tryptophan. A D gene is named only where the DNA matches it firmly. Clone size is shown for a subset of rows, as once, few, many or a class of expanded clone.

J gene | D gene | V gene | clone size | CDR3 DNA | CDR3 protein
TRBJ1-2 | NA | TRBV29-1 | many | TGCAGCGATCGGCAGGGAGATGGCTACACCTTC | CSDRQGDGYTF
TRBJ1-1 | NA | TRBV5-1 | many | TGCGCCAGCACGAGACAGGATTGGAACACTGAAGCTTTCTTT | CASTRQDWNTEAFF
TRBJ2-1 | NA | TRBV7-6 | few | TGTGCCAGCAGCCCTACTAGGAGGAGGGGGGGGTTAAATGAGCAGTTCTTC | CASSPTRRRGGLNEQFF
TRBJ2-3 | TRBD2 | TRBV15 | NA | TGTGCCACCAGCAGTGCACTAGCGGGAGTGGAAGATACGCAGTATTTT | CATSSALAGVEDTQYF
TRBJ2-7 | NA | TRBV12-1 | few | TGTGCCAGCAGCTTCCGGGACTCCTTCGACGAGCAGTACTTC | CASSFRDSFDEQYF
TRBJ2-2 | NA | TRBV29-1 | many | TGCAGCGTTGAACGGCTACCACGGGTTTTTAACACCGGGGAGCTGTTTTTT | CSVERLPRVFNTGELFF
TRBJ2-2 | TRBD2 | TRBV12-3/TRBV12-4 | many | TGTGCCAGCACCCCGACTGGCGGGGGGGCCGCCGGGGAGCTGTTTTTT | CASTPTGGGAAGELFF
TRBJ2-4 | TRBD1 | TRBV12-3/TRBV12-4 | many | TGTGCCAGCAGTTTAGCAGTAACAGGGGGAGACATTCAGTACTTC | CASSLAVTGGDIQYF
TRBJ2-5 | TRBD2 | TRBV5-1 | many | TGCGCCAGCAGCTATCCAGCGGGAGGGGAGACCCAGTACTTC | CASSYPAGGETQYF
TRBJ2-5 | TRBD1 | TRBV11-2 | NA | TGTGCCAGCAGCTTAGGACAGGGCAGGCAGACCCAGTACTTC | CASSLGQGRQTQYF
TRBJ2-5 | NA | TRBV4-2 | many | TGTGCCAGCAGCCAAGATCTGGGGGGCGGTGAGACCCAGTACTTC | CASSQDLGGGETQYF
TRBJ1-4 | TRBD1 | TRBV11-1 | few | TGTGCCAGCAGCCCCGGGACAGCCACCACCATTCTGAATGAAAAACTGTTTTTT | CASSPGTATTILNEKLFF
TRBJ2-3 | TRBD1 | TRBV7-6 | NA | TGTGCCAGCAGCTTATCACCGGCAGGGGGTGGCACAGATACGCAGTATTTT | CASSLSPAGGGTDTQYF
TRBJ1-5 | TRBD1 | TRBV6-6 | few | TGTGCCAGCACCGGACAGGGGAATCAGCCCCAGCATTTT | CASTGQGNQPQHF
TRBJ2-7 | TRBD2 | TRBV7-9 | many | TGTGCCAGCAGCTTAGGTGTTGCGGGACTAGCCTACGAGCAGTACTTC | CASSLGVAGLAYEQYF
TRBJ2-1 | NA | TRBV20-1 | many | TGCAGTGCTACGGGCCCCGCGGCCGATGAGCAGTTCTTC | CSATGPAADEQFF